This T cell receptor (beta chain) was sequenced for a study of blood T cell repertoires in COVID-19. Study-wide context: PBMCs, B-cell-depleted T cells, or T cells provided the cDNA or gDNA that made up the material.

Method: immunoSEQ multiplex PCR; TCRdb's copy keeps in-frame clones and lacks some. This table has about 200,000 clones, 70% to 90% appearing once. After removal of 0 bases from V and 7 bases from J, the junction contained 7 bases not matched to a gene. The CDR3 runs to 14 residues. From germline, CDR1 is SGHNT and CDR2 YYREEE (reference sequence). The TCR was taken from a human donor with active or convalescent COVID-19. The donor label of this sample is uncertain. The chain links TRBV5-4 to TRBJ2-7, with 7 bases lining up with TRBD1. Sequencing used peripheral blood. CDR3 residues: CASSLGTGLNEQYF. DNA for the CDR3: TGTGCCAGCAGCTTGGGGACAGGTCTGAATGAGCAGTACTTC.